The clone carrying this T cell receptor (beta chain) was counted a few times. Its matching antigen is unknown. The data originate from a study of response to subunit inactivated influenza vaccine. MiXCR, run by TCRdb on the RT-PCR reads, gives a single entry per CDR3 protein. The repertoire holds around 650,000 distinct CDR3 sequences, with approximately 15% as singletons. J was trimmed by 2 bases and V by 3 bases; bases with no gene match: 5. The CDR3 totals 18 residues. Study observations and caveats: Few new T cells, the authors suggested, are recruited by each seasonal influenza vaccination.

The sample in question was PBMCs from blood, obtained 12 days after vaccination. This chain connects TRBV12-3 or TRBV12-4 to TRBJ2-6; 12 bases are a match to TRBD1. This clonotype originated in a man in his fifties or sixties who received an inactivated influenza vaccine. The DNA of the CDR3 is TGTGCCAGCAGTTTTCAAGGGACAGGGGGCGCTGGGGCCAACGTCCTGACTTTC. Residues: CASSFQGTGGAGANVLTF.